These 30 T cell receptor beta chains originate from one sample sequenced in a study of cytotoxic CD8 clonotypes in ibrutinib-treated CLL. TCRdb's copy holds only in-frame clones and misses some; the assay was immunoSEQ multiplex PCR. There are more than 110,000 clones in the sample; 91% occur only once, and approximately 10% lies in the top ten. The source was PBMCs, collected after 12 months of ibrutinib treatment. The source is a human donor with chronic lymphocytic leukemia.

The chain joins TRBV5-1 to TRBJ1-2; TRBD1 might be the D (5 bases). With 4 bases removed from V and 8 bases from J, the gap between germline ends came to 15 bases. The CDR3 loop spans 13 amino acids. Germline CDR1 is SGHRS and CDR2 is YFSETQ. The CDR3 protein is CASSPRDSYGYTF. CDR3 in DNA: TGCGCCAGCAGCCCTAGAGACAGCTACGGCTACACCTTC.

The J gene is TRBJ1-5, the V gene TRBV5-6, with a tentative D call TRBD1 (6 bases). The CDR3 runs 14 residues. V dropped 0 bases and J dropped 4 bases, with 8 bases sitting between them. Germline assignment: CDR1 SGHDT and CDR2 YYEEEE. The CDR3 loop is CASSLGTANQPQHF. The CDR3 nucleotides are TGTGCCAGCAGCTTGGGGACAGCTAATCAGCCCCAGCATTTT.

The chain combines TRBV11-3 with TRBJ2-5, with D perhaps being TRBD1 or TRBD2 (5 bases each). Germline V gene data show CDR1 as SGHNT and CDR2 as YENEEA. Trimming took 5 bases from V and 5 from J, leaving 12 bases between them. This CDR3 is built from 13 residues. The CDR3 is CASSPGTVETQYF. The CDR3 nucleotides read TGTGCCAGCAGCCCAGGGACGGTGGAGACCCAGTACTTC.

CDR3 DNA: TGTGCCAGCAGCTCCTCCCCCCGGATTAATGAAAAACTGTTTTTT. Encoded protein: CASSSSPRINEKLFF. This chain joins TRBV9 and TRBJ1-4; D remains ambiguous. Trimming took off 4 bases at V and 4 bases at J, with 14 bases between the two ends. The CDR3 sequence is 15 residues long. From germline, CDR1 is SGDLS and CDR2 YYNGEE.

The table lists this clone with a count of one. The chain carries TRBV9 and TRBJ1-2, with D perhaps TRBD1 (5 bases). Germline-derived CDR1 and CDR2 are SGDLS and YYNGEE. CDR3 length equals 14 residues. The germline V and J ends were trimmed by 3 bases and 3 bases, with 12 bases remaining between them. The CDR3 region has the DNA TGTGCCAGCAGCGAGGGGAAGATTTACTATGGCTACACCTTC. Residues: CASSEGKIYYGYTF.

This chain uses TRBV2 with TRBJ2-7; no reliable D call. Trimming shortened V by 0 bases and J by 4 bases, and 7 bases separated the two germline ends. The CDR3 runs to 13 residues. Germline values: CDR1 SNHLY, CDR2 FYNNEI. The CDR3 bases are TGTGCCAGCAGTGAAGCGCGGCTTTACGAGCAGTACTTC. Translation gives CASSEARLYEQYF.

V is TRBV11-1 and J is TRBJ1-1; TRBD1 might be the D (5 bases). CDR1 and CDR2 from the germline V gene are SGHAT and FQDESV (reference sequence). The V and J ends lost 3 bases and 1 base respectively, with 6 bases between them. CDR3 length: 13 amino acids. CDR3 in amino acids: CASSFRENTEAFF. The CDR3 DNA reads TGTGCCAGCAGCTTCAGGGAGAACACTGAAGCTTTCTTT.

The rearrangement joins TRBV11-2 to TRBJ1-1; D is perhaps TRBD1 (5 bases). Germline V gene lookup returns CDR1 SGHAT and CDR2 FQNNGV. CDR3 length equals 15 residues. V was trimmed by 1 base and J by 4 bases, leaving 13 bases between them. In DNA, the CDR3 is TGTGCCAGCAGCTTAGTGGGGCTGAGAGGCACTGAAGCTTTCTTT. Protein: CASSLVGLRGTEAFF.

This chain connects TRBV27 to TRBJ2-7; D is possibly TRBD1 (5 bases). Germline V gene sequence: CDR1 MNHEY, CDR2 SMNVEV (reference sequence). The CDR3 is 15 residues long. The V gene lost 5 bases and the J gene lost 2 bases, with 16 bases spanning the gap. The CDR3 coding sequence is TGTGCCAGCAGTGCAGGACACACCGTTCCCTACGAGCAGTACTTC. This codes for CASSAGHTVPYEQYF.

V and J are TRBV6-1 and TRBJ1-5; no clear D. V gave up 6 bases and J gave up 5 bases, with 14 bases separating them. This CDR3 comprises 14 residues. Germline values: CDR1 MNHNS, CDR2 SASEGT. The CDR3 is CASREDGNYQPQHF. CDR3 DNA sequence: TGTGCCAGCAGGGAGGACGGAAATTATCAGCCCCAGCATTTT.

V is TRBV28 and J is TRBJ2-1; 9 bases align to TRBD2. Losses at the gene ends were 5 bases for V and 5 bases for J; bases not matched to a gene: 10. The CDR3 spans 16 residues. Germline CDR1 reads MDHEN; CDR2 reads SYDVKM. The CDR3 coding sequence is TGTGCCAGCAGTGAGTTCGGGACTAGCACCCACAATGAGCAGTTCTTC. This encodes CASSEFGTSTHNEQFF.

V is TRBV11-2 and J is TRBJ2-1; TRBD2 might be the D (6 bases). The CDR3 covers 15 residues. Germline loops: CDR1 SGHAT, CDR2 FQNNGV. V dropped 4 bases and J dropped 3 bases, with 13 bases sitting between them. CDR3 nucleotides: TGTGCCAGCAGCTCCGAGACTAGGAACTACAATGAGCAGTTCTTC. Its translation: CASSSETRNYNEQFF.

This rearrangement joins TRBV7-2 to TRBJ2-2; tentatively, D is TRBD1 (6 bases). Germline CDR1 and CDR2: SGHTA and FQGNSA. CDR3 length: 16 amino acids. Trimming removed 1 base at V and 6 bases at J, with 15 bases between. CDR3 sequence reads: CASSLDAGGVAGELFF. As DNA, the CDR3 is TGTGCCAGCAGCTTAGATGCTGGGGGCGTCGCCGGGGAGCTGTTTTTT.

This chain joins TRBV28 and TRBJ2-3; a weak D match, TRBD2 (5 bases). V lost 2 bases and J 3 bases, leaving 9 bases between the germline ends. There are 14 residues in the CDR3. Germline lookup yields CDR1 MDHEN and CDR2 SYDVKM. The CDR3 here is CASSLRSVTDTQYF. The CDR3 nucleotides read TGTGCCAGCAGTTTACGTAGCGTTACAGATACGCAGTATTTT.

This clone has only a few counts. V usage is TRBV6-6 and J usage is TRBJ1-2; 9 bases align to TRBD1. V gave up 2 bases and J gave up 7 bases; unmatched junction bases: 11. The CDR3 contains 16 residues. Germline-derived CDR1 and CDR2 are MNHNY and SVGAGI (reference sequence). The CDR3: CASSYLTGGLSTGYTF. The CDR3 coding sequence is TGTGCCAGCAGTTACCTGACAGGGGGTTTATCGACTGGCTACACCTTC.

CDR3 in amino acids: CASSSRTGTFYEQYF. Here the CDR3 DNA reads TGTGCCAGCAGTTCTAGGACGGGAACGTTCTACGAGCAGTACTTC. The rearrangement links TRBV28 to TRBJ2-7; possible D gene TRBD2, 5 bases. The CDR3 runs 15 residues. V shed 4 bases and J shed 3 bases, with 16 bases lying between them. The germline V gene has CDR1 MDHEN and CDR2 SYDVKM.

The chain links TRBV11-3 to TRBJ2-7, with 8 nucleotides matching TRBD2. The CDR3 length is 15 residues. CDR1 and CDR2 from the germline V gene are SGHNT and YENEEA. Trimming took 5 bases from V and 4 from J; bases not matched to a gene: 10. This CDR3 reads CASSPGTGLDYEQYF. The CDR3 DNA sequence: TGTGCCAGCAGCCCGGGGACGGGACTAGATTACGAGCAGTACTTC.

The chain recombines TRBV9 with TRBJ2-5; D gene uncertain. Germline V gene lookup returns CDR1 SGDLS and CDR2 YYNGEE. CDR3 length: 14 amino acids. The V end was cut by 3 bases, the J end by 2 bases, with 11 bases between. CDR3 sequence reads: CASSAEQYQETQYF. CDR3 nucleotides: TGTGCCAGCAGCGCGGAGCAGTATCAAGAGACCCAGTACTTC.

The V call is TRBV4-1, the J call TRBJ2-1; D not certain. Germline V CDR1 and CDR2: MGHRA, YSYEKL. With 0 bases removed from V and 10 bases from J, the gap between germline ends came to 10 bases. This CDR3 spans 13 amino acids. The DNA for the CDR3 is TGCGCCAGCAGCCAAGAAGGCCGCGTGGAGCAGTTCTTC. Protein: CASSQEGRVEQFF.

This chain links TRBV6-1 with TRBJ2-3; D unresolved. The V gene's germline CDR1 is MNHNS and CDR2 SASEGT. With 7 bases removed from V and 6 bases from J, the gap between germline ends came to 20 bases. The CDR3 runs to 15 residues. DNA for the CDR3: TGTGCCAGCATTCCGTTGAGGTCACTAAGGGATACGCAGTATTTT. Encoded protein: CASIPLRSLRDTQYF.

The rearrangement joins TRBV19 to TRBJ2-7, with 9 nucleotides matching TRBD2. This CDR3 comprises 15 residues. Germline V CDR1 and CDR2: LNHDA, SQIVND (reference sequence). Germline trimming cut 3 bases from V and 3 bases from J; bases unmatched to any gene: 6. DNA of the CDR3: TGTGCCAGTAGTATTAATAGCGGGGGTTACTACGAGCAGTACTTC. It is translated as CASSINSGGYYEQYF.

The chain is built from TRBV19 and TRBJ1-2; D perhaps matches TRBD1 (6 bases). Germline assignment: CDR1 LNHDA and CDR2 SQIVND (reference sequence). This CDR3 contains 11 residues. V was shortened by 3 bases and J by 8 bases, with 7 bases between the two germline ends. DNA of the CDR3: TGTGCCAGTAGTATCAGGGGAGGCTACACCTTC. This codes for CASSIRGGYTF.

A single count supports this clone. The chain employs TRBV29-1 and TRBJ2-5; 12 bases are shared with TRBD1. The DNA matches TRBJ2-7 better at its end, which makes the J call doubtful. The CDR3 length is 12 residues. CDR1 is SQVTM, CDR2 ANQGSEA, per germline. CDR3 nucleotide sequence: TGCAGCGTGGGACAGGGGGCATACGAGCAGTACTTC. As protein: CSVGQGAYEQYF.

CDR3 DNA: TGTGCCAGTAGTCCGACGGACAGGGGGGCAAATCAGCCCCAGCATTTT. Translated: CASSPTDRGANQPQHF. The gene calls are TRBV19 and TRBJ1-5; 10 nucleotides match TRBD1. With 5 bases clipped from V and 4 bases from J, the junction kept 8 bases outside the gene matches. CDR3 length: 16 residues. From germline, CDR1 is LNHDA and CDR2 SQIVND (reference sequence).

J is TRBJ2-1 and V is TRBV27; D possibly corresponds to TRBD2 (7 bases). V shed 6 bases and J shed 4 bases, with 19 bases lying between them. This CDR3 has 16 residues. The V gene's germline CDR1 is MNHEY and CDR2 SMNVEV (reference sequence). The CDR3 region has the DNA TGTGCCAGCAGCTTCCGGGGGGCACTGCGTTACAATGAGCAGTTCTTC. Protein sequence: CASSFRGALRYNEQFF.

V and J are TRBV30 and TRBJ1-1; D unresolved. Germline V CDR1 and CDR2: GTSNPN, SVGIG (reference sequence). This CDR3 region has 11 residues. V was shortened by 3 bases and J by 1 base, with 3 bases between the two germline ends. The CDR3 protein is CAWRGNTEAFF. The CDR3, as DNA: TGTGCCTGGAGGGGGAACACTGAAGCTTTCTTT.

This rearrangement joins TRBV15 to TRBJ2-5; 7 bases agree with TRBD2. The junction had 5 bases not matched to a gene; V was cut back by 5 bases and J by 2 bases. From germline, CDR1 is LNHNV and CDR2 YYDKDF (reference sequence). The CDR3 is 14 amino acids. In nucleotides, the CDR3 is TGTGCCACCAGCCCACCTAGCGGACAAGAGACCCAGTACTTC. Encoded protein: CATSPPSGQETQYF. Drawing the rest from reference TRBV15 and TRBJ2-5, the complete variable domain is DAMVIQNPRYQVTQFGKPVTLSCSQTLNHNVMYWYQQKSSQAPKLLFHYYDKDFNNEADTPDNFQSRRPNTSFCFLDIRSPGLGDTAMYLCATSPPSGQETQYFGPGTRLLVL.

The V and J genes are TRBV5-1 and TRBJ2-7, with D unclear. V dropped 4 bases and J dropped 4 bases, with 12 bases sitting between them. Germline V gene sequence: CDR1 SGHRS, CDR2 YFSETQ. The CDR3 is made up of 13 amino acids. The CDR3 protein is CASSASTSYEQYF. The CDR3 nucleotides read TGCGCCAGCAGCGCCTCGACATCTTACGAGCAGTACTTC.

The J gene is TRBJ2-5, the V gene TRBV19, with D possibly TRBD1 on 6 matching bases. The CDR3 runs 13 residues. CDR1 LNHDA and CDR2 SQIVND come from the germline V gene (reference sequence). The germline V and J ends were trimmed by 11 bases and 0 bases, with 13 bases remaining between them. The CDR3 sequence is CAAEDSDQETQYF. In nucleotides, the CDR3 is TGTGCCGCGGAGGACAGCGACCAAGAGACCCAGTACTTC.

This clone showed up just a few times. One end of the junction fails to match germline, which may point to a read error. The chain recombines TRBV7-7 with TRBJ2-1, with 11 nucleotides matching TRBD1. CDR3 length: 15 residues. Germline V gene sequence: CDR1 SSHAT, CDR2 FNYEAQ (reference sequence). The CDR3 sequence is CASSLGDRGYNEQFF. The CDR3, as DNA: TGTGCTAGCAGCTTAGGGGACAGGGGGTACAATGAGCAGTTCTTC.